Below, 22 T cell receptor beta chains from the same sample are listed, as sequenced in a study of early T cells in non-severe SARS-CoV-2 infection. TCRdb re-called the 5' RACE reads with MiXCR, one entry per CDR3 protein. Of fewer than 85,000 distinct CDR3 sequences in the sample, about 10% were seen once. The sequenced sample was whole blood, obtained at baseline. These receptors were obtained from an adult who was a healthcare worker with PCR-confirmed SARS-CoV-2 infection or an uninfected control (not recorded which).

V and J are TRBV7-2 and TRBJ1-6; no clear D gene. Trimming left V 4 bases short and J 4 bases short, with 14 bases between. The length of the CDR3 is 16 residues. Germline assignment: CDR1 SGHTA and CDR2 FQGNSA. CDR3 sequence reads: CASSSKGRDYNSPLHF. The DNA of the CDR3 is TGTGCCAGCAGCTCTAAGGGCAGAGATTATAATTCACCCCTCCACTTT.

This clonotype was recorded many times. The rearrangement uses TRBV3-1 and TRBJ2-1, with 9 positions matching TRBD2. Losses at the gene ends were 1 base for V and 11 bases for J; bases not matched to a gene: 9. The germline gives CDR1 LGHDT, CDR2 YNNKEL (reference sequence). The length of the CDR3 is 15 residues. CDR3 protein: CASSQVRRGGPKQFF. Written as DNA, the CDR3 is TGTGCCAGCAGCCAAGTCCGGCGGGGGGGACCTAAGCAGTTCTTC.

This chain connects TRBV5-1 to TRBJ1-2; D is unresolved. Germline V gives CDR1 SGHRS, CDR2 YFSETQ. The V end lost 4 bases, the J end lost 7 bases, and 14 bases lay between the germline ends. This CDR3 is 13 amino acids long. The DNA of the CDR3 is TGCGCCAGCAGCCACTCGCTGGGGTTTGGCTACACCTTC. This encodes CASSHSLGFGYTF.

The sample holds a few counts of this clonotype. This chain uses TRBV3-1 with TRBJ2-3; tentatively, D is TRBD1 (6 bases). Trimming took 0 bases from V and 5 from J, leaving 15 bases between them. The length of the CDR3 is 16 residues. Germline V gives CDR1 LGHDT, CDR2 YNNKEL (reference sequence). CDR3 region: CASSQDLEGDQDTQYF. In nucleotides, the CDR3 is TGTGCCAGCAGCCAAGACCTAGAGGGGGATCAAGATACGCAGTATTTT.

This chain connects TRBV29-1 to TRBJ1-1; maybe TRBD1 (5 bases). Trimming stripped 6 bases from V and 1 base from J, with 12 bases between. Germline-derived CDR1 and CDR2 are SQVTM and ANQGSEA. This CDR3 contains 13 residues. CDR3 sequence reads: CSVMTAGNTEAFF. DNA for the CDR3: TGCAGCGTGATGACAGCGGGGAACACTGAAGCTTTCTTT.

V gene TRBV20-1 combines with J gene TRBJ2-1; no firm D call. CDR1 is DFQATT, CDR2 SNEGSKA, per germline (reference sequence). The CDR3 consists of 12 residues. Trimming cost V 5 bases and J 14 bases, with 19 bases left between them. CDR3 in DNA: TGCAGTGCTCAATCAGACGGACGTGTTGAGTTCTTC. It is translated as CSAQSDGRVEFF.

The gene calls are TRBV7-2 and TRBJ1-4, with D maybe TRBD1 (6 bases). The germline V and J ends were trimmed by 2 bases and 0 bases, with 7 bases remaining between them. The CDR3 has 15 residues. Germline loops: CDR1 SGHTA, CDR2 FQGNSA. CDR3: CASSLQGTTNEKLFF. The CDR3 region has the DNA TGTGCCAGCAGCTTACAGGGGACAACTAATGAAAAACTGTTTTTT.

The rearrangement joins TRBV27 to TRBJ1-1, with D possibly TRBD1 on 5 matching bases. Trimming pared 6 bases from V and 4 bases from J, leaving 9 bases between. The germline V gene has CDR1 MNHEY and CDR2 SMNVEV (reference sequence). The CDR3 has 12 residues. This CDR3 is CASRRDFTEAFF. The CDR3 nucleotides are TGTGCCAGCAGGCGGGACTTCACTGAAGCTTTCTTT.

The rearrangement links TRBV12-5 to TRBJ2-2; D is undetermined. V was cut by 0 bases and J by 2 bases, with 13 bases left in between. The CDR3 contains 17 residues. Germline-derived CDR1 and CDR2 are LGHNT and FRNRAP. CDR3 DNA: TGTGCTAGTGGTTTGGTCCGCGGATGGGGTAACACCGGGGAGCTGTTTTTT. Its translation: CASGLVRGWGNTGELFF.

The CDR3 nucleotides read TGCAGTGCTAGAGACGGGTGGGCCCAGTGGGAGACCCAGTACTTC. This codes for CSARDGWAQWETQYF. The chain uses TRBV20-1 and TRBJ2-5; D unclear. CDR1 is DFQATT, CDR2 SNEGSKA, per germline (reference sequence). Trimming removed 0 bases at V and 5 bases at J, with 16 bases between. This CDR3 is 15 amino acids long.

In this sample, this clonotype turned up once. CDR3 nucleotides: TGCAGCGTGTCAGGACCCCTCCACTTT. Translating gives CSVSGPLHF. The rearrangement links TRBV29-1 to TRBJ1-6; the D is unclear. Per the germline V gene, CDR1 is SQVTM and CDR2 is ANQGSEA. Trimming cost V 6 bases and J 12 bases, with 6 bases left between them. This CDR3 contains 9 residues.

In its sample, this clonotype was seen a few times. CDR3 bases: TGTGCCAGCAGCTTGGAACTAGAATACGGCGAGCAGTACTTC. This codes for CASSLELEYGEQYF. The V and J genes are TRBV5-4 and TRBJ2-7, with D tentatively TRBD2 (5 bases). V dropped 0 bases and J dropped 6 bases, with 13 bases sitting between them. Germline CDR1 reads SGHNT; CDR2 reads YYREEE (reference sequence). CDR3 length equals 14 residues.

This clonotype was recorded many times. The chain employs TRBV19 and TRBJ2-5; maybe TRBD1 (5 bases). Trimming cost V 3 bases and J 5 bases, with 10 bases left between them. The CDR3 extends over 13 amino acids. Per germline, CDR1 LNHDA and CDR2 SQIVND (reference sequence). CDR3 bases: TGTGCCAGTAGTATCTGGGGCGCGGAGACCCAGTACTTC. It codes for CASSIWGAETQYF.

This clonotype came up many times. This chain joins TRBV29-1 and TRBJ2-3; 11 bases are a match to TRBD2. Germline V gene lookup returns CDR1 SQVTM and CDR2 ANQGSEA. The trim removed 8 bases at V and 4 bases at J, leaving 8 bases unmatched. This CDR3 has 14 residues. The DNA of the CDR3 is TGCAGCACTACCGGGACTAGCGGAGCAGATACGCAGTATTTT. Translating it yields CSTTGTSGADTQYF.

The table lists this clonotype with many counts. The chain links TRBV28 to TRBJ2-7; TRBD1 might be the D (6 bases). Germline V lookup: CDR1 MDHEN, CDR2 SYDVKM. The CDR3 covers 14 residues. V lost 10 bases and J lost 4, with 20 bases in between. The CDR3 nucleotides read TGTGCCACCCACGGAAACAGGGAAATGTACGAGCAGTACTTC. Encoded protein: CATHGNREMYEQYF.

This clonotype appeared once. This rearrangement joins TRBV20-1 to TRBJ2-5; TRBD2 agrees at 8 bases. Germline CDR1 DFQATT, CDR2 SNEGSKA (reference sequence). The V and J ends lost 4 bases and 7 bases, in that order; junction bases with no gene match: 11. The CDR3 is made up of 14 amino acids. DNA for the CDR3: TGCAGTGCTACGGGGGGGAGAATCTTCGGGACCCAGTACTTC. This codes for CSATGGRIFGTQYF.

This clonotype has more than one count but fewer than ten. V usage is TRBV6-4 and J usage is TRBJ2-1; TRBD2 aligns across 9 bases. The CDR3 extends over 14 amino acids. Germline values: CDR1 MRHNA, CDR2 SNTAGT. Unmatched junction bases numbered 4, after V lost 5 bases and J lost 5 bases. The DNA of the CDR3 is TGTGCCAGCAGTTCTAGCGGGGAGCACAATGAGCAGTTCTTC. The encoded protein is CASSSSGEHNEQFF.

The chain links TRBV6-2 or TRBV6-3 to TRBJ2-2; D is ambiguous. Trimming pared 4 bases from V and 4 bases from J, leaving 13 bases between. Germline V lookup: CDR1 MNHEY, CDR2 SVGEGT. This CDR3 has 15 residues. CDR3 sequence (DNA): TGTGCCAGCAGTTGGGCAGTGGTTGGCACCGGGGAGCTGTTTTTT. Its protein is CASSWAVVGTGELFF.

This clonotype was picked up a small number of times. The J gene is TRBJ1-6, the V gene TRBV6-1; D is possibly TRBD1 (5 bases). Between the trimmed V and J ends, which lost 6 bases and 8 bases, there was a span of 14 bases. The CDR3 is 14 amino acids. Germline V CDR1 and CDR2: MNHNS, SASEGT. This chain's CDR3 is CASRGVSKDSPLHF. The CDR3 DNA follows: TGTGCCAGCAGGGGGGTCTCTAAGGATTCACCCCTCCACTTT.

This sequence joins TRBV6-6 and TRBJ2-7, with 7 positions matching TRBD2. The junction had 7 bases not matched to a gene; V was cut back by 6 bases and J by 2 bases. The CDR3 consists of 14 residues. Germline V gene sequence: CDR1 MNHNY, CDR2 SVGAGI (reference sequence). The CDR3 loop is CASSSGLVAYEQYF. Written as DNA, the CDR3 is TGTGCCAGCAGCTCAGGACTAGTAGCCTACGAGCAGTACTTC.

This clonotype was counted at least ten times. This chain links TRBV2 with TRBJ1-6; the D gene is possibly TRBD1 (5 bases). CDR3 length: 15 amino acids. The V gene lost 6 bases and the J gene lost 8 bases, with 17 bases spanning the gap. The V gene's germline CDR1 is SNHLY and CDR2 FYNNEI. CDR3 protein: CASSGADVGDSPLHF. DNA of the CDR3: TGTGCCAGCAGCGGGGCGGACGTCGGGGATTCACCCCTCCACTTT.

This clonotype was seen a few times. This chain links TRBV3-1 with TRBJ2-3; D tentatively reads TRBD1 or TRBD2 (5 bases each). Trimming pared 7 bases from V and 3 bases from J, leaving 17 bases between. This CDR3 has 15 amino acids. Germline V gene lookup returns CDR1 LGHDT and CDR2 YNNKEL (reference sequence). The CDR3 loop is CASTPGLMITDTQYF. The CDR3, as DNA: TGTGCCAGCACCCCGGGGCTAATGATTACAGATACGCAGTATTTT.